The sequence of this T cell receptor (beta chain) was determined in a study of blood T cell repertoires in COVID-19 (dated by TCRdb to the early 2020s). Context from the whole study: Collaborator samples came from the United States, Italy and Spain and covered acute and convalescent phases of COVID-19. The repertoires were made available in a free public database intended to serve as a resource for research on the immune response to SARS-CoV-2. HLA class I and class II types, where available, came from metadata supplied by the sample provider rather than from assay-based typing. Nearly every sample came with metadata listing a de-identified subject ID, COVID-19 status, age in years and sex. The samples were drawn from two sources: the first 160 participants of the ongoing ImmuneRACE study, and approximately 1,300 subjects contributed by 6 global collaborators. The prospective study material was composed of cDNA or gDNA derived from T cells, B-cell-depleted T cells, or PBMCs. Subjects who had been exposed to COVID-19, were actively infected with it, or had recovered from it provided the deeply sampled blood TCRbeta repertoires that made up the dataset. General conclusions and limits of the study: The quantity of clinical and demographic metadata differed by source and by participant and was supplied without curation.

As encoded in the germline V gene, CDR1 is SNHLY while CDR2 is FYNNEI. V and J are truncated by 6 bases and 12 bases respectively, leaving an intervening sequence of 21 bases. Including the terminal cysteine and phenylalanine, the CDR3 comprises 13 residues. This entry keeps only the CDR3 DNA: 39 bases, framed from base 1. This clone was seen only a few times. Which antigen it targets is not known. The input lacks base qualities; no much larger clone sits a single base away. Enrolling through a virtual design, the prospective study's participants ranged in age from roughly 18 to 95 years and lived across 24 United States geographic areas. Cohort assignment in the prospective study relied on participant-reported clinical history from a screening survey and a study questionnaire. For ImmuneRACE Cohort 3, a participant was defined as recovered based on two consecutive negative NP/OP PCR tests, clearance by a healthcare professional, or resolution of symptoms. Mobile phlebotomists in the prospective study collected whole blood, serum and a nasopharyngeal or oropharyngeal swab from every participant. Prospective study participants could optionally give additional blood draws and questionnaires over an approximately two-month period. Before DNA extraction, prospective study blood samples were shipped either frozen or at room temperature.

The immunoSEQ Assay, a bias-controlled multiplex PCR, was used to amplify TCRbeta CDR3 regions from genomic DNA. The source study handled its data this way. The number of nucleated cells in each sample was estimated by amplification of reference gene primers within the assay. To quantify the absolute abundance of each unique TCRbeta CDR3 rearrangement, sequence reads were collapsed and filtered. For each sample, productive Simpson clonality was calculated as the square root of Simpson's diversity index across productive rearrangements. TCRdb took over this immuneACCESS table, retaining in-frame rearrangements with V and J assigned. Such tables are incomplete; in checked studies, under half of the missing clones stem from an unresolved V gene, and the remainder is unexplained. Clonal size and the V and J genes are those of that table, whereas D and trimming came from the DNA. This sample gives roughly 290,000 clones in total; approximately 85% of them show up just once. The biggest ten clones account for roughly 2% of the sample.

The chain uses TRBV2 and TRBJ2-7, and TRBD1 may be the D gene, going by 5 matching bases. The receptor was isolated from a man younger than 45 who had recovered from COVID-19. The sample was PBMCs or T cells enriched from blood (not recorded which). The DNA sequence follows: TGTGCCAGCAGCGGAAAATTTAGACAGTCCGGGTACTTC. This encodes CASSGKFRQSGYF.